This entry describes one T cell receptor (beta chain). The repertoire was sequenced with immunoSEQ multiplex PCR; TCRdb's copy has only in-frame clones and lacks some. The sample contains roughly 26,000 clones, about 91% of which appear only once. This entry belongs to a study of blood T cell repertoires in COVID-19. Trimming shortened V by 0 bases and J by 7 bases, and 13 bases separated the two germline ends. The CDR3 extends over 14 amino acids. Germline V gene data show CDR1 as GTSNPN and CDR2 as SVGIG (reference sequence). V is TRBV30 and J is TRBJ1-5; perhaps TRBD1 as D (5 bases). Sequencing was done on a sample of peripheral blood. This sequence was found in a human donor in a cohort sampled during active COVID-19. CDR3 region: CAWSVGQGWQPQHF. In DNA, the CDR3 is TGTGCCTGGAGTGTGGGGCAGGGCTGGCAGCCCCAGCATTTT. Combining the CDR3 with reference TRBV30 and TRBJ1-5 gives the whole variable domain SQTIHQWPATLVQPVGSPLSLECTVEGTSNPNLYWYRQAAGRGLQLLFYSVGIGQISSEVPQNLSASRPQDRQFILSSKKLLLSDSGFYLCAWSVGQGWQPQHFGDGTRLSIL.